A selection of T cell receptor beta chains follows, all from one sample in a study of CXCR3-negative and CXCR3-positive naive CD8 T cells. TCRdb re-called the 5' RACE reads and gives one entry per CDR3 protein, without DNA. Seen in this sample are about 98,000 distinct CDR3 sequences; the ten most common clones hold 1.1%. The material sequenced was naive CXCR3+ CD8+ T cells from blood. The receptor set was obtained from a human donor in good health. Some clones in this sample may be carry-over from other donors' samples. The CDR3 runs from the conserved cysteine through the conserved F or W. The order of the fields is J gene, V gene, CDR3 length, CDR3 protein.

TRBJ2-2 | TRBV6-2/TRBV6-3 | 18 | CASSLPNLRGRATGELFF
TRBJ2-5 | TRBV5-5 | 13 | CASSFGTVETQYF
TRBJ2-3 | TRBV6-2/TRBV6-3 | 16 | CASSYGQLPSTDTQYF
TRBJ2-3 | TRBV4-1 | 16 | CASSQGLEAITDTQYF
TRBJ1-4 | TRBV7-6 | 14 | CASSLPTVNEKLFF
TRBJ1-2 | TRBV28 | 11 | CASSSSTDRSF
TRBJ2-7 | TRBV6-2/TRBV6-3 | 13 | CASSYSAGSEQYF
TRBJ2-1 | TRBV27 | 16 | CASSSRALEISNEQFF
TRBJ2-7 | TRBV19 | 15 | CASSIQGSVFYEQYF
TRBJ2-7 | TRBV7-6 | 15 | CASSDPGRSSYEQYF
TRBJ2-1 | TRBV6-2/TRBV6-3 | 11 | CASSPYNEQFF
TRBJ1-1 | TRBV7-3 | 14 | CAISFVGGNTEAFF
TRBJ2-7 | TRBV6-4 | 15 | CASSERAGEAYEQYF
TRBJ2-7 | TRBV7-9 | 16 | CASSSGDSTFSYEQYF
TRBJ1-3 | TRBV11-3 | 13 | CASSPSSGNTIYF
TRBJ1-3 | TRBV10-3 | 16 | CAISETGHDSGNTIYF
TRBJ2-7 | TRBV4-3 | 16 | CASSPDRVTLSYEQYF
TRBJ2-7 | TRBV20-1 | 13 | CSARDSSSYEQYF
TRBJ2-1 | TRBV27 | 18 | CASSETSGGFPSYNEQFF
TRBJ2-2 | TRBV18 | 13 | CASSDANTGELFF
TRBJ2-2 | TRBV5-6 | 17 | CASNSPEWDSRPGELFF
TRBJ2-2 | TRBV20-1 | 14 | CSAKHPGFTGELFF
TRBJ2-6 | TRBV20-1 | 18 | CSARGYGTVPSGANVLTF
TRBJ1-1 | TRBV3-1 | 13 | CASSQDLRPEAFF
TRBJ2-7 | TRBV29-1 | 17 | CSVAEFSWAGPTGEQYF
TRBJ2-5 | TRBV20-1 | 16 | CSARDLTSGDQETQYF
TRBJ2-1 | TRBV5-5 | 16 | CASSLSPYSPYNEQFF
TRBJ2-1 | TRBV7-2 | 15 | CASSHGAGGYNEQFF
TRBJ2-7 | TRBV21-1 | 14 | CASSKGDRRREQYF
TRBJ2-7 | TRBV29-1 | 15 | CSVTWTGGKNYEQYF
TRBJ2-4 | TRBV12-3/TRBV12-4 | 14 | CASSLIDAKSIQYF
TRBJ2-7 | TRBV29-1 | 12 | CSVEDSRPEQYF
TRBJ2-1 | TRBV28 | 14 | CASSGIAGEDEQFF
TRBJ2-2 | TRBV30 | 11 | CAYENAGELFF
TRBJ2-7 | TRBV7-9 | 14 | CASSPTGSGYEQYF
TRBJ2-7 | TRBV20-1 | 15 | CSAPGGNSFTYEQYF
TRBJ2-7 | TRBV12-3/TRBV12-4 | 13 | CASSFRTGVEQYF
TRBJ2-7 | TRBV28 | 14 | CASRTRTGFNEQYF
TRBJ1-2 | TRBV13 | 15 | CASSPNRDLYYGYTF
TRBJ2-5 | TRBV6-2/TRBV6-3 | 15 | CANSAGGGGGETQYF